This T cell receptor beta chain stems from a study of pediatric ulcerative colitis. To note about this clone: The target antigen is unknown.

Samples were sequenced at Survey level, maximum 500,000 reads. Generated by immunoSEQ multiplex PCR, the TCRdb table keeps only in-frame clones and is missing some. The sample contains about 60,000 clones, 85% to 90% of which appear only once. The length of the CDR3 is 14 residues. The germline V gene has CDR1 SNHLY and CDR2 FYNNEI. The V end lost 8 bases, the J end lost 3 bases, and 16 bases lay between the germline ends. Study results and limitations: Clonal expansions reduced rectal repertoire diversity in acute severe colitis.

The receptor was derived from a boy younger than 18 who was a control in a study of pediatric ulcerative colitis. Sequencing used blood. V and J are TRBV2 and TRBJ1-1; tentative D call: TRBD1 (5 bases). CDR3 sequence (DNA): TGTGCCAGCGAGGCCAGGCGGGGACACACTGAAGCTTTCTTT. Its translation: CASEARRGHTEAFF.